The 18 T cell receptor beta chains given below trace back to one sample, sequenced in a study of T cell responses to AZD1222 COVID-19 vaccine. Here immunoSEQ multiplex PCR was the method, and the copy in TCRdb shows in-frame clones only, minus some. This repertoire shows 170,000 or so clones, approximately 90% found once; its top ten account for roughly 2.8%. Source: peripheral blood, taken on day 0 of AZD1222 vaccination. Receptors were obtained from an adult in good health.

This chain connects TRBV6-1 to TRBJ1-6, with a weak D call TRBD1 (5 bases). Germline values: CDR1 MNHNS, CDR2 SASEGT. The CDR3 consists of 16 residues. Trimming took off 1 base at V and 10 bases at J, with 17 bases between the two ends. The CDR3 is CASSEVAREGRSPLHF. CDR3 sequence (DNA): TGTGCCAGCAGTGAAGTGGCGAGGGAGGGACGATCACCCCTCCACTTT.

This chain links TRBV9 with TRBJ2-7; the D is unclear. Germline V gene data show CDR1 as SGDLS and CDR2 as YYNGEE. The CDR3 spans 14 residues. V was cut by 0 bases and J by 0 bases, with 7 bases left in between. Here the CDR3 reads CASSVAAGSYEQYF. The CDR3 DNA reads TGTGCCAGCAGCGTAGCGGCAGGCTCCTACGAGCAGTACTTC.

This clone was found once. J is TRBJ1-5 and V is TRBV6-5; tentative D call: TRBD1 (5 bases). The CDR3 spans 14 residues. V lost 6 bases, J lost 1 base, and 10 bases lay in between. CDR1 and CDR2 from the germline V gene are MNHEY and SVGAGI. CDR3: CASRQGGSNQPQHF. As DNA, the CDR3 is TGTGCCAGCAGGCAGGGAGGCAGCAATCAGCCCCAGCATTTT.

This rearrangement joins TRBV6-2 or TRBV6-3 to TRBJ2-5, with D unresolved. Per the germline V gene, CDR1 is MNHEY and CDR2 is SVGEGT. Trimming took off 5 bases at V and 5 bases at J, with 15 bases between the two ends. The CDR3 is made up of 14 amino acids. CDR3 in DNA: TGTGCCAGCAGTGTCGACCACACTTGGGAGACCCAGTACTTC. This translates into CASSVDHTWETQYF.

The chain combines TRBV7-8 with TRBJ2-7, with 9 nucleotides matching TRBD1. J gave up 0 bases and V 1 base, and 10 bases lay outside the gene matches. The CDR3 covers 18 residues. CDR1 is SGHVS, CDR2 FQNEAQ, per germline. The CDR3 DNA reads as TGTGCCAGCAGCTTAGGACTAACAGGGGGCACCAACTCCTACGAGCAGTACTTC. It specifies CASSLGLTGGTNSYEQYF.

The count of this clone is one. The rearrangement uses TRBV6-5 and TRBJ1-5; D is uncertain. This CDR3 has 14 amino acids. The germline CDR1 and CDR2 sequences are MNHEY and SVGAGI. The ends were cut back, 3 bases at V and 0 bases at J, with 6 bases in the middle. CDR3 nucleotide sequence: TGTGCCAGCAGTTATTCTAATAGCAATCAGCCCCAGCATTTT. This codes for CASSYSNSNQPQHF.

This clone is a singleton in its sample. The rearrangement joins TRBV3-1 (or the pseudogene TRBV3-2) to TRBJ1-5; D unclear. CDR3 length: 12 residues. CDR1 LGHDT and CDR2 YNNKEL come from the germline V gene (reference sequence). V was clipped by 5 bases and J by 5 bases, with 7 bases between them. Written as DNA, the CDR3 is TGTGCCAGCAGCTTGGGCGATCAGCCCCAGCATTTT. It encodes CASSLGDQPQHF.

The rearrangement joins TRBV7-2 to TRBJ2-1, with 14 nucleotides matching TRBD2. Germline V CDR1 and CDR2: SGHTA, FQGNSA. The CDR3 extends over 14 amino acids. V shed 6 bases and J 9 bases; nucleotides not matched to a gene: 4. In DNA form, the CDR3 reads TGTGCCAGCAGGACTAGCGGGGGGGCCAGTGAGCAGTTCTTC. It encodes CASRTSGGASEQFF. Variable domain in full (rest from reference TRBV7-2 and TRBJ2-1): GAGVSQSPSNKVTEKGKDVELRCDPISGHTALYWYRQSLGQGLEFLIYFQGNSAPDKSGLPSDRFSAERTGGSVSTLTIQRTQQEDSAVYLCASRTSGGASEQFFGPGTRLTVL.

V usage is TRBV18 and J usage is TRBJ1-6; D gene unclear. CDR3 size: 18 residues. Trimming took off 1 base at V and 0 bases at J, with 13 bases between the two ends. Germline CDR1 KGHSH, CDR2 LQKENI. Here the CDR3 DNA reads TGTGCCAGCTCACCACAGGGTCCGACGAGCTCCTATAATTCACCCCTCCACTTT. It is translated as CASSPQGPTSSYNSPLHF.

The CDR3 nucleotides are TGTGCCATCAACCAAGTAACCAATCAGCCCCAGCATTTT. Translating it yields CAINQVTNQPQHF. The J gene is TRBJ1-5, the V gene TRBV10-3, with D unclear. CDR1 ENHRY and CDR2 SYGVKD come from the germline V gene. Trimming took off 7 bases at V and 3 bases at J, with 10 bases between the two ends. This CDR3 has 13 residues.

This CDR3 is CASSFPRGGYNEQFF. In DNA form, the CDR3 reads TGTGCCAGCAGCTTCCCTAGAGGGGGATACAATGAGCAGTTCTTC. The chain is built from TRBV7-2 and TRBJ2-1; weak D call: TRBD1 (6 bases). Germline-derived CDR1 and CDR2 are SGHTA and FQGNSA. V lost 3 bases and J lost 4, with 13 bases in between. This CDR3 spans 15 amino acids.

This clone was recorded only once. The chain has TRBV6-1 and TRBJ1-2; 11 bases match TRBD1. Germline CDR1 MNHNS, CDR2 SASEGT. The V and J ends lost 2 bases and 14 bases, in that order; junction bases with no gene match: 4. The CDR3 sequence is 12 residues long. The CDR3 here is CASSELGQGETF. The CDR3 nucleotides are TGTGCCAGCAGTGAACTGGGACAGGGGGAAACCTTC.

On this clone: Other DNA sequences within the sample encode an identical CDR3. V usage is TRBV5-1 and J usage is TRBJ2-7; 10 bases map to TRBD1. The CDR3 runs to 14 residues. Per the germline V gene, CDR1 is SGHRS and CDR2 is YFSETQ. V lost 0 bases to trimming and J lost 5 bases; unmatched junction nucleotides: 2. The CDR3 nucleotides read TGCGCCAGCAGCTTGGGGGACAGGGGAGACGAGCAGTACTTC. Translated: CASSLGDRGDEQYF.

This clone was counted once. CDR3 residues: CASSRDRGLSDTQYF. The CDR3 nucleotides are TGTGCCAGCAGCCGGGACAGGGGTCTCTCAGATACGCAGTATTTT. The chain joins TRBV5-6 to TRBJ2-3, with TRBD1 matching 10 bases. The germline gives CDR1 SGHDT, CDR2 YYEEEE. The CDR3 has 15 residues. V trimming: 4 bases; J trimming: 4 bases; junction bases outside the gene matches: 6.

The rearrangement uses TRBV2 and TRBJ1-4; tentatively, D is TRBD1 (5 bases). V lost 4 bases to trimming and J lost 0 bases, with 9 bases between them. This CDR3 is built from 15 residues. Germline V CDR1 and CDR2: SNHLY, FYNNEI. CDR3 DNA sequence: TGTGCCAGCAGTGGGGACGGAGCAACTAATGAAAAACTGTTTTTT. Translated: CASSGDGATNEKLFF.

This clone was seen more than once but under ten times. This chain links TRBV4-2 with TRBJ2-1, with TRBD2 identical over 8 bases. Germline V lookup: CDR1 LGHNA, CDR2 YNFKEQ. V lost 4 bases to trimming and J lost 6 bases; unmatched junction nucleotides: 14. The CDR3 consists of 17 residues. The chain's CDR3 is CASSPRGSAGGFNEQFF. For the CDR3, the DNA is TGTGCCAGCAGCCCTCGGGGGTCTGCGGGGGGATTCAATGAGCAGTTCTTC.

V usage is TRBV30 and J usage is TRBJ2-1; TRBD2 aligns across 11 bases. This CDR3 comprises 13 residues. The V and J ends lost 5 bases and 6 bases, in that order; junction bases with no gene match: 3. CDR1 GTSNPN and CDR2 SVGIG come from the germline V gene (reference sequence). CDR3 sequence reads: CAWSTSGANEQFF. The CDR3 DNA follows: TGTGCCTGGTCGACTAGCGGGGCCAATGAGCAGTTCTTC. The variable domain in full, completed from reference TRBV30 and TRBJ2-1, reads SQTIHQWPATLVQPVGSPLSLECTVEGTSNPNLYWYRQAAGRGLQLLFYSVGIGQISSEVPQNLSASRPQDRQFILSSKKLLLSDSGFYLCAWSTSGANEQFFGPGTRLTVL.

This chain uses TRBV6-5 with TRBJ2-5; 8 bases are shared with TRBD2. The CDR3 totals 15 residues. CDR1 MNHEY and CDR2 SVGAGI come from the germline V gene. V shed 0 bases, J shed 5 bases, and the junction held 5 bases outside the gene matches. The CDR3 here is CASSYSGKRGETQYF. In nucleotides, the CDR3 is TGTGCCAGCAGTTACTCGGGCAAGCGGGGGGAGACCCAGTACTTC.